This T cell receptor beta chain was identified in a study of shared clonotypes between healthy human individuals. The CDR3 is 10 amino acids. In germline, CDR1 is MNHNS, CDR2 SASEGT. V lost 8 bases and J lost 0, with 2 bases in between. Method: immunoSEQ multiplex PCR; TCRdb's copy keeps in-frame clones and lacks some. The repertoire has over a million clones, around 76% of them found once; the top ten carry around 1.5%. The gene calls are TRBV6-1 and TRBJ2-7; D gene ambiguous. The origin of this receptor is a man in his late teens or twenties in good health. The sample was memory CD4+ T cells sorted from blood. As to subset: CD45RA-negative fraction. CDR3: CASASYEQYF. CDR3 in DNA: TGTGCCAGCGCCTCCTACGAGCAGTACTTC.